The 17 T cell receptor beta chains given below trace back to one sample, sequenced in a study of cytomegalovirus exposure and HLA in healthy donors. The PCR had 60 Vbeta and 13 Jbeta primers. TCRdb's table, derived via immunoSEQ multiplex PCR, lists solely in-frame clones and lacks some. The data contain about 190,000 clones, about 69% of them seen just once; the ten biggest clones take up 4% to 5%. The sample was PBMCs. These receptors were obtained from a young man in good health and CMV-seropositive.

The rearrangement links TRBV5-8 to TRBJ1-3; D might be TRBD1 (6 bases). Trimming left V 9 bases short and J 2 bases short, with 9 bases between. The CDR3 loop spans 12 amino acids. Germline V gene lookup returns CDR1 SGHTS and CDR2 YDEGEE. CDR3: CAIRTAGNTIYF. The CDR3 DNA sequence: TGTGCCATCCGGACAGCTGGAAACACCATATATTTT.

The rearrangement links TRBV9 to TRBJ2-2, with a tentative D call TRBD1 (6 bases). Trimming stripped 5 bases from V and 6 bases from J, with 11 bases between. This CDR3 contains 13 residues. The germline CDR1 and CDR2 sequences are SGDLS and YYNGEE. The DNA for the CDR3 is TGTGCCAGCAGTGGGGACAATCCCGGGGAGCTGTTTTTT. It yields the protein CASSGDNPGELFF.

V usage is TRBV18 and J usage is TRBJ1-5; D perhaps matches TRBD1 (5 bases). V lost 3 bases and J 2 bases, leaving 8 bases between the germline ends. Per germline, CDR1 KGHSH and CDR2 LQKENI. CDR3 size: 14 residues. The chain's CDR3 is CASSPDNRNQPQHF. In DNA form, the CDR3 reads TGTGCCAGCTCACCGGACAACCGCAATCAGCCCCAGCATTTT.

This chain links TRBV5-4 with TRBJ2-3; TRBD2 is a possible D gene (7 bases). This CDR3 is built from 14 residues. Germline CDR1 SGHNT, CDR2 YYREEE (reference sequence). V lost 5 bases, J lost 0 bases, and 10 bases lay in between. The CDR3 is CASSTGGSTDTQYF. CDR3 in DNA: TGTGCCAGCAGTACGGGGGGCAGCACAGATACGCAGTATTTT.

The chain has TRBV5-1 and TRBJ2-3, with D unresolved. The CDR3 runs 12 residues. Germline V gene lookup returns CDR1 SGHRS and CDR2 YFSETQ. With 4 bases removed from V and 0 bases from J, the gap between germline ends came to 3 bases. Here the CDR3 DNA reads TGCGCCAGCAGCCTAAGCACAGATACGCAGTATTTT. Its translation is CASSLSTDTQYF. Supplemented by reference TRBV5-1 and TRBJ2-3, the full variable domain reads KAGVTQTPRYLIKTRGQQVTLSCSPISGHRSVSWYQQTPGQGLQFLFEYFSETQRNKGNFPGRFSGRQFSNSRSEMNVSTLELGDSALYLCASSLSTDTQYFGPGTRLTVL.

The chain's CDR3 is CASSIGQGSLRYEQYF. The CDR3 DNA reads TGTGCCAGCAGCATCGGACAGGGGAGCCTCAGATACGAGCAGTACTTC. The genes are TRBV11-2 and TRBJ2-7; TRBD1 agrees at 9 bases. V gave up 5 bases and J gave up 4 bases; unmatched junction bases: 12. The CDR3 is made up of 16 amino acids. CDR1 SGHAT and CDR2 FQNNGV come from the germline V gene. The full variable domain, with the rest looked up from reference TRBV11-2 and TRBJ2-7, is EAGVAQSPRYKIIEKRQSVAFWCNPISGHATLYWYQQILGQGPKLLIQFQNNGVVDDSQLPKDRFSAERLKGVDSTLKIQPAKLEDSAVYLCASSIGQGSLRYEQYFGPGTRLTVT.

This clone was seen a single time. DNA for the CDR3: TGTGCCAGCAGTTGGACAAGGGTAGACACTGAAGCTTTCTTT. Protein: CASSWTRVDTEAFF. The chain has TRBV6-5 and TRBJ1-1, with D possibly TRBD1 on 5 matching bases. This CDR3 spans 14 amino acids. Deletions cut 4 bases from V and 3 bases from J, with 12 bases between. Germline loops: CDR1 MNHEY, CDR2 SVGAGI.

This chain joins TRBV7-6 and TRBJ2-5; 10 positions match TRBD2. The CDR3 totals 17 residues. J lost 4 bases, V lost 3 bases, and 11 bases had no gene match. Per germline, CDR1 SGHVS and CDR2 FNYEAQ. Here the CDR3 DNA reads TGTGCCAGCAGCTTTGGGTCCGGGACTAGCGTCCCAGAGACCCAGTACTTC. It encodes CASSFGSGTSVPETQYF.

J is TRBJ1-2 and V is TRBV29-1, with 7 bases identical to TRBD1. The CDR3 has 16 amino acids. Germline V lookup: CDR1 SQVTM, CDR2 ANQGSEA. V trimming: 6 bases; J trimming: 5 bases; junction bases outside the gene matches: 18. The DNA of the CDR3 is TGCAGCGTGGCCCTCAGCCTCGGGACAGCCGTTTATGGCTACACCTTC. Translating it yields CSVALSLGTAVYGYTF.

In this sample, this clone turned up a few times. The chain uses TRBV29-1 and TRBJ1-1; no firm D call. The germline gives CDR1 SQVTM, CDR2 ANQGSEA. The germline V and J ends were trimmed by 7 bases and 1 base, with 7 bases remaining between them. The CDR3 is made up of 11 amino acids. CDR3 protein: CSGGWNTEAFF. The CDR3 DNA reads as TGCAGCGGTGGCTGGAACACTGAAGCTTTCTTT.

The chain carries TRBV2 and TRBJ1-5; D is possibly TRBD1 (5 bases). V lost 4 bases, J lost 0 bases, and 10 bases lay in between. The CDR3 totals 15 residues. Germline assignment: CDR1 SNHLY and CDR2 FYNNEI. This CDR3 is CASSGGLSSNQPQHF. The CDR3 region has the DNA TGTGCCAGCAGTGGGGGACTCAGTAGCAATCAGCCCCAGCATTTT.

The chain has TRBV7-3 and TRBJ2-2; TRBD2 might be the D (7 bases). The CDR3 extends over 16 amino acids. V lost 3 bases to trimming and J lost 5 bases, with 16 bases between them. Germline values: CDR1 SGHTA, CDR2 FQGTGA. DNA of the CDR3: TGTGCCAGCAGCTTGAGGGGGGGGCGTATAACCGGGGAGCTGTTTTTT. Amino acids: CASSLRGGRITGELFF.

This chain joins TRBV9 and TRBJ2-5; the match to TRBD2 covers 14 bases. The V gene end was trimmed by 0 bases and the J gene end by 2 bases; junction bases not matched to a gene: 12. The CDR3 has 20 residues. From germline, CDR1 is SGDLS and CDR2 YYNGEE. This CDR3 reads CASSVAVTTSGRAGQETQYF. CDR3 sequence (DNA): TGTGCCAGCAGCGTAGCGGTAACGACTAGCGGGAGGGCCGGGCAAGAGACCCAGTACTTC.

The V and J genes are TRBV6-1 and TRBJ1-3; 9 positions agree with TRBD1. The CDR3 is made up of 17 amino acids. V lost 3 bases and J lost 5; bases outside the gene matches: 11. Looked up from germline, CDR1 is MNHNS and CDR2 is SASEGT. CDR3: CASSESGTGSSRNTIYF. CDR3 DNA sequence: TGTGCCAGCAGTGAGTCGGGGACAGGGAGTAGTAGAAACACCATATATTTT.

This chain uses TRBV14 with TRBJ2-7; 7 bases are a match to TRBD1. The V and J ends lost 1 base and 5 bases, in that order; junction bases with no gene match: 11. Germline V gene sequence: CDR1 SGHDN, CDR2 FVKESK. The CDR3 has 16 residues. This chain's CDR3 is CASSQGFSRGNHEQYF. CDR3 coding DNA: TGTGCCAGCAGCCAAGGCTTTTCCAGGGGGAACCACGAGCAGTACTTC.

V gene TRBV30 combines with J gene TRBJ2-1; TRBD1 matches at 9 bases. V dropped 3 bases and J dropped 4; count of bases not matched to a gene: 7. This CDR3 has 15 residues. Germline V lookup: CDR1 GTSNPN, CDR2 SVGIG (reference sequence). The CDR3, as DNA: TGTGCCTGGAGCGCCGGGACAGGGCTGTACAATGAGCAGTTCTTC. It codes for CAWSAGTGLYNEQFF.

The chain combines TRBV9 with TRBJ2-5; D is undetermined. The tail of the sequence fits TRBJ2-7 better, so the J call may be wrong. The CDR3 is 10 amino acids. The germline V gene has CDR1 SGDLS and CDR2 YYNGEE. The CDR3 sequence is CASLRYEQYF. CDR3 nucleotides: TGTGCCAGCTTACGCTACGAGCAGTACTTC.